The clone carrying this T cell receptor (beta chain) showed up just a few times. Its antigen is not identified. V was clipped by 0 bases and J by 4 bases, with 15 bases between them. The CDR3 sequence is 15 residues long. The germline gives CDR1 DFQATT, CDR2 SNEGSKA (reference sequence). This specimen belongs to a study of response to subunit inactivated influenza vaccine. Whole-study findings and limits: The authors proposed limited new T cell recruitment per seasonal influenza vaccination.

Each CDR3 protein gets one entry after TCRdb re-called the RT-PCR reads with MiXCR. The table has about 650,000 distinct CDR3 sequences, 15% to 19% seen once; the top ten hold around 10%. The source is a man aged 45-65 years who received an inactivated influenza vaccine. The sample was PBMCs from blood, taken 11 to 12 days after vaccination. The chain couples TRBV20-1 to TRBJ2-5; D is possibly TRBD2 (7 bases). Here the CDR3 DNA reads TGCAGTGCTAGAGACGGCCGGAGGGGGGGAGAGACCCAGTACTTC. Its translation: CSARDGRRGGETQYF.